This is a list of T cell receptor beta chains from one sample in a study of relationships among human T cell subsets. TCRdb re-analysed the multiplex PCR reads in MiXCR, keeping a single row per CDR3 protein. The table includes 2,800 or so distinct CDR3 sequences, just under 85% detected once. Sequencing was done on a sample of total T cells sorted from blood. The receptors originated from a man aged 35 to 55 in good health. Both conserved end residues are part of each CDR3. D genes are given only for firm matches. A row's size may be missing; if present it is once, few, many or a size class.

abundance	v_gene	d_gene	j_gene	CDR3nt	CDR3aa
-	TRBV28	-	TRBJ1-2	TGTGCCAGCAACTCTCCCGGGCAGGCTAACTATGGCTACACCTTC	CASNSPGQANYGYTF
-	TRBV6-6	-	TRBJ1-5	TGTGCCAGCAGTTTAGCAGCGGGCAATCAGCCCCAGCATTTT	CASSLAAGNQPQHF
-	TRBV6-1	TRBD1	TRBJ1-2	TGTGCCAGCAGTGAAAGCCTCATCGACAGGGGGCGATCCTATGGCTACACCTTC	CASSESLIDRGRSYGYTF
-	TRBV5-1	TRBD2	TRBJ2-7	TGCGCCAGCAGCTTGGGGCTAGCGGGGAACTCCTACGAGCAGTACTTC	CASSLGLAGNSYEQYF
-	TRBV14	TRBD1	TRBJ1-2	TGTGCCAGCAGCCCTCGGGGACAGGGGATTCCAAACTATGGCTACACCTTC	CASSPRGQGIPNYGYTF
few	TRBV6-5	TRBD2	TRBJ2-1	TGTGCCAGCAGTTACTCATCGTCTAGCGGATACAATGAGCAGTTCTTC	CASSYSSSSGYNEQFF
-	TRBV28	-	TRBJ1-1	TGTGCCAGCACCTCTCGCGGGGGGGGTCTGAACACTGAAGCTTTCTTT	CASTSRGGGLNTEAFF
-	TRBV4-1	-	TRBJ2-1	TGCGCCAGCAGCCAAGTCGATTTGGGCTTTACCTCCTACAATGAGCAGTTCTTC	CASSQVDLGFTSYNEQFF
-	TRBV11-2	-	TRBJ2-5	TGTGCCAGCAGCTTCGGTCTAGGTGGGACCCAGTACTTC	CASSFGLGGTQYF
-	TRBV5-1	-	TRBJ2-5	TGCGCCAGCAACTTGGGAACAATTCAAGAGACCCAGTACTTC	CASNLGTIQETQYF